One and the same sample provided the 5 T cell receptor beta chains below, sequenced in a study of tumor-infiltrating lymphocytes in oesophageal squamous cell carcinoma. TCRdb used MiXCR to reprocess the PCR reads, holding one entry per CDR3 protein. The sample contains tens of thousands of distinct CDR3 sequences, 30% to 40% of which appear only once. The source material was esophageal tumor tissue. The origin of the receptors is a male donor with esophageal squamous cell carcinoma.

This clonotype was seen a few times. The chain has TRBV20-1 and TRBJ2-3, with D tentatively TRBD2 (5 bases). The V and J ends lost 7 bases and 3 bases respectively, with 20 bases between them. This CDR3 has 15 residues. The germline CDR1 and CDR2 sequences are DFQATT and SNEGSKA (reference sequence). The CDR3 loop reads CSGTRYRDGTDTQYF. The DNA for the CDR3 is TGCAGTGGAACTAGGTACCGGGATGGTACAGATACGCAGTATTTT.

V and J are TRBV3-1 and TRBJ2-5, with D tentatively TRBD2 (7 bases). V shed 8 bases and J shed 11 bases, with 15 bases lying between them. The CDR3 is made up of 11 amino acids. The germline gives CDR1 LGHDT, CDR2 YNNKEL (reference sequence). CDR3 region: CASFGGRGQYF. The CDR3 DNA follows: TGTGCCAGCTTTGGTGGGAGGGGGCAGTACTTC.

This clonotype was counted many times. The gene calls are TRBV6-1 and TRBJ2-5; 13 bases align to TRBD2. CDR3 length: 16 amino acids. Germline V gene sequence: CDR1 MNHNS, CDR2 SASEGT. Germline trimming cut 6 bases from V and 7 bases from J; bases unmatched to any gene: 11. The CDR3 DNA reads as TGTGCCAGCAGCTACAGGACTAGCGGGAGTCCTGGGACCCAGTACTTC. The encoded protein is CASSYRTSGSPGTQYF.

This clonotype is medium-sized within its sample. V gene TRBV7-2 combines with J gene TRBJ2-5, with no clear D. In germline, CDR1 is SGHTA, CDR2 FQGNSA. V was clipped by 5 bases and J by 1 base, with 14 bases between them. The CDR3 totals 15 residues. CDR3 region: CASSPDGYFQETQYF. CDR3 DNA sequence: TGTGCCAGCAGCCCAGACGGGTACTTCCAAGAGACCCAGTACTTC.

The CDR3 region has the DNA TGTGCCAGCAGCTCCAAGGGCGGGCATGAGCAGTTCTTC. Residues: CASSSKGGHEQFF. The V call is TRBV7-2, the J call TRBJ2-5; tentative D call: TRBD2 (5 bases). With the DNA end fitting TRBJ2-1 better, the J assignment may be wrong. Germline assignment: CDR1 SGHTA and CDR2 FQGNSA. The CDR3 length is 13 residues.